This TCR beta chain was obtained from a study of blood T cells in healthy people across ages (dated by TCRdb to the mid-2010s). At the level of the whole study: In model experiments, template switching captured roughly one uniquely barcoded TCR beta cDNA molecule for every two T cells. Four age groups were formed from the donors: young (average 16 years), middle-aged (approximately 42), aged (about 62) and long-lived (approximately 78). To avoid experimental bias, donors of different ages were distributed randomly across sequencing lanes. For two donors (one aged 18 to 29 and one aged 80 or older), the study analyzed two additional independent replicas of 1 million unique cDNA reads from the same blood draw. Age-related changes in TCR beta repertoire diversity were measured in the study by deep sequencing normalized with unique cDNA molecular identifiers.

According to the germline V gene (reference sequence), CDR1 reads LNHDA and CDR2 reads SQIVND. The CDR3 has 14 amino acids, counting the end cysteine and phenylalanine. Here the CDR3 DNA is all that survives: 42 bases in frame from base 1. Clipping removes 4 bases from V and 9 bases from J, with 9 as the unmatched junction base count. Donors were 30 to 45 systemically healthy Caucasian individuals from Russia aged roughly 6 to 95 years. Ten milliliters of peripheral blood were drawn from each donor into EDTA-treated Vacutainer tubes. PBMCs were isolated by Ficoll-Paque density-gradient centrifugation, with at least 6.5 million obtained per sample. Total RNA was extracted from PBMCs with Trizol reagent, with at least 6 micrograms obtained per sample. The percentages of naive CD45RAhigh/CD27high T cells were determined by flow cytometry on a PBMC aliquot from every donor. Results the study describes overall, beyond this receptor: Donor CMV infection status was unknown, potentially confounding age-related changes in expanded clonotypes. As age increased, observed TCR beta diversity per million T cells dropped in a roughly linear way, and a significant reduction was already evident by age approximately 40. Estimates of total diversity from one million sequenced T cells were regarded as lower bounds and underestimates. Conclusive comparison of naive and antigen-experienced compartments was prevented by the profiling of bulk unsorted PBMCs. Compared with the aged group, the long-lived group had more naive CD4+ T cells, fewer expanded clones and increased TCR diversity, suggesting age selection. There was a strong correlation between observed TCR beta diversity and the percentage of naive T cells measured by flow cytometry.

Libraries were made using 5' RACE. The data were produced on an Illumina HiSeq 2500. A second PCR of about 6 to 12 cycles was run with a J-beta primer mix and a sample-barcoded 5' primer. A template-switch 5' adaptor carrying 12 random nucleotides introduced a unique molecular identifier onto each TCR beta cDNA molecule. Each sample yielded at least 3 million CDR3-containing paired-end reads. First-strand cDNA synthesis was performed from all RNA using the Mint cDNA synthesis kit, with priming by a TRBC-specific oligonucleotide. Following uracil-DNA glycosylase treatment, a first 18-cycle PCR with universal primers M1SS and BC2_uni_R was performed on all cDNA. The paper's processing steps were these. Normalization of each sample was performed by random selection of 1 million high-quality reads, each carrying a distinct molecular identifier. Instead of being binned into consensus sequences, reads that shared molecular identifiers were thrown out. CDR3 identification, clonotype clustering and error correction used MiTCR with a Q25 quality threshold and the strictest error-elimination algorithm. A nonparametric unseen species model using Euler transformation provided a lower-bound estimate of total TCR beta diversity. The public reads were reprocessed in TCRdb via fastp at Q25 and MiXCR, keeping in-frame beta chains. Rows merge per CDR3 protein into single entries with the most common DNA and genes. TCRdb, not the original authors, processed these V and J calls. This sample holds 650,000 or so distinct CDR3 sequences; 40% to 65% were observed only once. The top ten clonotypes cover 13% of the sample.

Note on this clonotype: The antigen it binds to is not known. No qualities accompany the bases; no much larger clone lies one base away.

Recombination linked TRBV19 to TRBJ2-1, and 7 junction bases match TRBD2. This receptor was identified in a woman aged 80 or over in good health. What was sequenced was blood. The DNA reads TGTGCCAGTAGTAATTCGGGGGGAGGCGGTGAGCAGTTCTTC. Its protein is CASSNSGGGGEQFF.